One and the same sample provided the 30 T cell receptor beta chains below, sequenced in a study of tumor and adjacent non-tumor tissue in lung cancer. Three rounds of nested PCR, following a modified ARM-PCR protocol, produced the TCRbeta library. TCRdb re-derived calls from the multiplex PCR reads in MiXCR, one entry per CDR3 protein. Of 65,000 to 95,000 distinct CDR3 sequences detected, around 85% appear once; the ten largest clones hold about an eighth. This sample's RNA came from whole unsorted tissue. The sample was lung tumor tissue. The receptors stem from a woman between 50 and 59 years old with non-small cell lung cancer.

This chain joins TRBV10-3 and TRBJ1-6, with D unresolved. The germline gives CDR1 ENHRY, CDR2 SYGVKD. This CDR3 spans 13 amino acids. The V and J ends lost 9 bases and 10 bases respectively, with 16 bases between them. CDR3 bases: TGTGCCATTTCATGGGATTCGGGGTCACCCCTCCACTTT. It is translated as CAISWDSGSPLHF.

This clonotype has just one count. This rearrangement joins TRBV5-6 to TRBJ1-2; D ambiguous. The CDR3 totals 15 residues. The V gene's germline CDR1 is SGHDT and CDR2 YYEEEE. With 5 bases removed from V and 8 bases from J, the gap between germline ends came to 22 bases. CDR3 protein: CASSTDRQKGGGYTF. The CDR3 bases are TGTGCCAGCAGTACGGACCGACAAAAAGGCGGAGGCTACACCTTC.

The rearrangement uses TRBV12-3 or TRBV12-4 and TRBJ1-5, with 7 bases identical to TRBD1. This CDR3 contains 12 residues. The ends lost 8 bases at V and 6 bases at J; junction bases unmatched: 4. The DNA for the CDR3 is TGTGCCAGCGTTCAGGGGGGTCAGCCCCAGCATTTT. Protein sequence: CASVQGGQPQHF.

As concerns this clonotype: This CDR3 is missing its conserved last phenylalanine or tryptophan, likely due to a read error. This chain connects TRBV29-1 to TRBJ2-3; TRBD1 aligns across 7 bases. Looked up from germline, CDR1 is SQVTM and CDR2 is ANQGSEA. This CDR3 is 17 amino acids long. CDR3 coding DNA: TGCAGGGTAGACCGATCCGGACAGGTGGGGAGCACAGATACGCAGTATATT. This encodes CRVDRSGQVGSTDTQYI.

This clonotype is a singleton in its sample. J is TRBJ1-2 and V is TRBV29-1; D perhaps matches TRBD1 (5 bases). Germline V gives CDR1 SQVTM, CDR2 ANQGSEA. The CDR3 has 12 residues. Trimming left V 8 bases short and J 7 bases short, with 17 bases between. The CDR3 DNA follows: TGCAGCATTGGGTGGGGGAACGGTGGCTACACCTTC. It encodes CSIGWGNGGYTF.

The chain joins TRBV12-3 or TRBV12-4 to TRBJ1-6, with a weak D call TRBD1 (5 bases). CDR3 length: 14 residues. V lost 7 bases and J lost 6, with 13 bases in between. CDR3 amino acids: CASTSGLTNSPLHF. In nucleotides, the CDR3 is TGTGCCAGCACTTCGGGACTAACTAATTCACCCCTCCACTTT.

Remarks on this clonotype: The junction and the germline gene differ at one end; a read error may be behind it. The chain employs TRBV11-1 and TRBJ2-3; D might be TRBD1 (5 bases). The CDR3 runs 14 residues. Germline CDR1 is SGHAT and CDR2 is FQDESV (reference sequence). The CDR3, as DNA: TGTGCCAGCATCATAGCTATAGGGGCTGATACGCGGTATTTT. Translating it yields CASIIAIGADTRYF.

The CDR3 loop is CAKSLDSGRFYEQYF. The DNA for the CDR3 is TGTGCCAAAAGCTTAGATAGCGGGAGATTCTACGAGCAGTACTTC. This chain links TRBV5-5 with TRBJ2-7; 9 bases are shared with TRBD2. CDR1 and CDR2 (germline): SGHKS, YYEKEE (reference sequence). J was trimmed by 3 bases and V by 9 bases; bases with no gene match: 13. The CDR3 extends over 15 amino acids.

This clonotype showed up many times. The V call is TRBV30, the J call TRBJ1-4; D gene uncertain. V gave up 2 bases and J gave up 4 bases, with 8 bases separating them. Germline V gene sequence: CDR1 GTSNPN, CDR2 SVGIG (reference sequence). The CDR3 extends over 13 amino acids. CDR3 sequence (DNA): TGTGCCTGGAGTACGGGAAATAATGAAAAACTGTTTTTT. It is translated as CAWSTGNNEKLFF.

This sequence joins TRBV6-2 or TRBV6-3 and TRBJ1-5, with 7 positions matching TRBD1. The CDR3 is made up of 13 amino acids. Germline CDR1 is MNHEY and CDR2 is SVGEGT. In DNA form, the CDR3 reads TGTGATAGCAGCGGGACAGAGAATCAGCCCCAGCATTTT. It yields the protein CDSSGTENQPQHF.

Concerning this clonotype: Germline and junction disagree at one end, which may indicate a read error. The rearrangement joins TRBV20-1 to TRBJ2-1; TRBD2 agrees at 7 bases. The germline V gene has CDR1 DFQATT and CDR2 SNEGSKA (reference sequence). The CDR3 covers 14 residues. The CDR3 DNA follows: TGCAGTACTAGAGATCAACTGGGGGGGGATGAGCAGTTCTTC. Its translation is CSTRDQLGGDEQFF.

This clonotype came up once. The chain joins TRBV20-1 to TRBJ1-2; D ambiguous. The V end was cut by 2 bases, the J end by 0 bases, with 7 bases between. This CDR3 region has 13 residues. The germline V gene has CDR1 DFQATT and CDR2 SNEGSKA (reference sequence). CDR3 nucleotide sequence: TGCAGTGCTAGATATCAAGCTAACTATGGCTACACCTTC. Amino acids: CSARYQANYGYTF.

Remarks on this clonotype: A junction boundary mismatches the germline segment, possibly from a read error. The V call is TRBV6-5, the J call TRBJ2-7; 13 bases agree with TRBD2. Germline V gene sequence: CDR1 MNHEY, CDR2 SVGAGI. This CDR3 has 16 residues. The CDR3 DNA reads TGTGCTAGCAGCCCCGCCGGGACTAGCGGGATCTACGAGCAGTACTTC. Amino acids: CASSPAGTSGIYEQYF.

Ten or more counts support this clonotype. This chain joins TRBV28 and TRBJ1-6; TRBD1 is a possible D gene (6 bases). Germline V gives CDR1 MDHEN, CDR2 SYDVKM. The ends were cut back, 1 base at V and 7 bases at J, with 11 bases in the middle. The length of the CDR3 is 15 residues. The CDR3 region has the DNA TGTGCCAGCAGTTTATTGGCAGGGGTAAATTCACCCCTCCACTTT. Translation gives CASSLLAGVNSPLHF.

The genes are TRBV20-1 and TRBJ2-5; possibly TRBD1 for D (5 bases). V lost 1 base to trimming and J lost 2 bases, with 11 bases between them. CDR3 length equals 14 residues. The germline CDR1 and CDR2 sequences are DFQATT and SNEGSKA (reference sequence). CDR3 sequence (DNA): TGCAGTGCTAGAGGGGGCAGGGTTCAAGAGACCCAGTACTTC. Translated, it gives CSARGGRVQETQYF.

As for this clonotype: The CDR3 does not close with the conserved phenylalanine or tryptophan, likely indicating a read error. The chain combines TRBV4-2 with TRBJ2-5, with D perhaps matching TRBD2 (6 bases). V was trimmed by 2 bases and J by 4 bases, leaving 14 bases between them. Germline V gene data show CDR1 as LGHNA and CDR2 as YNFKEQ. The CDR3 sequence is 15 residues long. The CDR3 is CASSQIYGRRETQYL. In nucleotides, the CDR3 is TGTGCCAGCAGCCAAATTTACGGGAGAAGAGAGACCCAGTACTTA.

Notes on this clonotype: A much larger clone differs by one base, so this may be a read error. The chain joins TRBV19 to TRBJ2-7; TRBD2 matches 8 bases. The CDR3 is 14 residues long. Looked up from germline, CDR1 is LNHDA and CDR2 is SQIVND (reference sequence). CDR3 DNA sequence: TGTACCAGTGCCGGGACTAGGGAACCCTACGAGCAGTACTTC. This codes for CTSAGTREPYEQYF.

The chain uses TRBV6-5 and TRBJ1-1; D ambiguous. Germline V gene lookup returns CDR1 MNHEY and CDR2 SVGAGI. The CDR3 length is 14 residues. V lost 6 bases and J lost 8, with 19 bases in between. The CDR3 DNA reads TGTGCCAGCAGCACACACGAAATGAACAACGAAGCTTTCTTT. Translating gives CASSTHEMNNEAFF.

This clonotype was seen only once. At one end, the junction sequence differs from germline, possibly due to a read error. The chain has TRBV6-5 and TRBJ2-3; D may be TRBD1 (6 bases). CDR1 is MNHEY, CDR2 SVGAGI, per germline. There are 16 residues in the CDR3. In DNA, the CDR3 is TGTGCCAGCAATTACTCGCTTACGGGACACACAGATACGCAGTATTTT. Residues: CASNYSLTGHTDTQYF.

A word on this clonotype: A much larger clone lies a single base off, so this may be a read error. The rearrangement uses TRBV19 and TRBJ2-2, with a tentative D call TRBD1 (6 bases). The CDR3 has 15 amino acids. The V gene's germline CDR1 is LNHDA and CDR2 SQIVND (reference sequence). The CDR3 DNA follows: TGTGCCAGTAGTATGAGAGGGGGTCGGTCCGGGGAGCTGTTATTT. Translating it yields CASSMRGGRSGELLF.

At least ten counts were recorded for this clonotype. The genes are TRBV4-2 and TRBJ2-1; D is perhaps TRBD1 (6 bases). Per germline, CDR1 LGHNA and CDR2 YNFKEQ. Trimming cost V 1 base and J 2 bases, with 12 bases left between them. The CDR3 is 16 amino acids. The CDR3 bases are TGTGCCAGCAGCCAAGGGCAGGGGCAACCCTACAATGAGCAGTTCTTC. It translates to CASSQGQGQPYNEQFF.

Points on this clonotype: Just one base apart from a much larger clone, this may be a read error. The V gene is TRBV28, the J gene TRBJ1-2; 7 nucleotides align to TRBD1. Per the germline V gene, CDR1 is MDHEN and CDR2 is SYDVKM. The CDR3 runs 13 residues. The CDR3 loop reads CASSSGQEDGFTF. The CDR3 DNA is TGTGCCAGCAGTTCAGGACAGGAGGATGGCTTCACCTTC.

This chain joins TRBV12-3 or TRBV12-4 and TRBJ2-7; weak D call: TRBD1 (6 bases). The CDR3 is 13 residues long. V was clipped by 4 bases and J by 3 bases, with 10 bases between them. The CDR3 reads CASSWVRGYEQYF. DNA of the CDR3: TGTGCCAGCAGTTGGGTCAGGGGCTACGAGCAGTACTTC.

In regard to this clonotype: Possible read error: a much larger clone is one base away. The CDR3 does not close with the conserved phenylalanine or tryptophan, likely indicating a read error. The chain couples TRBV29-1 to TRBJ1-2; TRBD1 agrees at 9 bases. CDR1 is SQVTM, CDR2 ANQGSEA, per germline. With 7 bases clipped from V and 7 bases from J, the junction kept 7 bases outside the gene matches. The CDR3 covers 12 residues. CDR3: CSAHGQGIGYTL. CDR3 in DNA: TGCAGCGCCCACGGACAGGGGATTGGCTACACCCTC.

The CDR3 bases are TGTGCCAGCAATTTTCAGGAGAGCAATGAGCAGTTCTTC. Protein sequence: CASNFQESNEQFF. V gene TRBV12-3 or TRBV12-4 combines with J gene TRBJ2-1; D gene ambiguous. The CDR3 is made up of 13 amino acids. Trimming stripped 7 bases from V and 6 bases from J, with 13 bases between.

Details on this clonotype: The junction departs from germline at one end; a sequencing error may be responsible. The chain recombines TRBV6-1 with TRBJ2-7, with TRBD1 identical over 8 bases. CDR3 length: 15 amino acids. Germline CDR1 reads MNHNS; CDR2 reads SASEGT. CDR3 nucleotide sequence: TGTGCCAGTAGTGAAGTAGGACAGGGAGTGGGCGAGCACTACTTC. It encodes CASSEVGQGVGEHYF.

This clonotype was detected once. The conserved phenylalanine or tryptophan is not found at the CDR3 terminus, so this likely reflects a read error. The chain carries TRBV10-3 and TRBJ1-4; D gene ambiguous. The CDR3 is 14 amino acids. The V gene's germline CDR1 is ENHRY and CDR2 SYGVKD. The CDR3: CAISEGLTNEKLFL. As DNA, the CDR3 is TGTGCGATCAGTGAGGGCCTAACTAACGAAAAACTGTTTCTT.

This clonotype was recorded a few times. A junction end diverges from the germline sequence, so it may reflect a read error. This chain joins TRBV20-1 and TRBJ2-7, with D uncertain. Germline assignment: CDR1 DFQATT and CDR2 SNEGSKA (reference sequence). The CDR3 loop spans 13 amino acids. DNA of the CDR3: TGCAGTGTTTCTAGGTCTGGTCTCGGCGAGCACTACTTC. Its translation: CSVSRSGLGEHYF.

The chain employs TRBV20-1 and TRBJ2-1, with TRBD2 identical over 14 bases. Germline CDR1 and CDR2: DFQATT and SNEGSKA (reference sequence). This CDR3 spans 18 amino acids. The CDR3 nucleotides are TGCAATCCTAGAAAAACCCACGGACTAGCGGGAGGCTACAATGAGCAGTTCTTC. Residues: CNPRKTHGLAGGYNEQFF.

Note on this clonotype: The junction differs from germline at one of its ends, possibly a read error. The gene calls are TRBV20-1 and TRBJ2-7; D might be TRBD1 (5 bases). This CDR3 comprises 13 residues. Germline loops: CDR1 DFQATT, CDR2 SNEGSKA (reference sequence). CDR3 region: CSVREQASYEQYF. The CDR3 nucleotides are TGTAGTGTTAGAGAACAGGCTTCCTACGAGCAGTACTTC.